This T cell receptor beta chain was recovered during a study of blood T cells in healthy people across ages. Overall study findings and caveats: A strong correlation between TCR beta diversity and naive T cell percentage was seen.

Deletions cut 4 bases from V and 6 bases from J, with 11 bases between. The CDR3 loop spans 13 amino acids. Germline loops: CDR1 SGHRS, CDR2 YFSETQ. Regarding this clonotype: Its antigen is as yet unknown.

The use of a sample-barcoded 5' primer and a J-beta primer mix characterized a second PCR of roughly 6 to 11 cycles. MiXCR, run by TCRdb on the 5' RACE reads, gives a single entry per CDR3 protein. Of roughly 680,000 distinct CDR3 sequences in the sample, more than 45% were seen once. This TCR was sampled from a woman aged 80 or over in good health. The chain couples TRBV5-1 to TRBJ2-1; the D gene is possibly TRBD1 (6 bases). The sample comprised blood. CDR3 protein: CASSVQGINEQFF. CDR3 DNA: TGCGCCAGCAGCGTACAGGGAATCAATGAGCAGTTCTTC.